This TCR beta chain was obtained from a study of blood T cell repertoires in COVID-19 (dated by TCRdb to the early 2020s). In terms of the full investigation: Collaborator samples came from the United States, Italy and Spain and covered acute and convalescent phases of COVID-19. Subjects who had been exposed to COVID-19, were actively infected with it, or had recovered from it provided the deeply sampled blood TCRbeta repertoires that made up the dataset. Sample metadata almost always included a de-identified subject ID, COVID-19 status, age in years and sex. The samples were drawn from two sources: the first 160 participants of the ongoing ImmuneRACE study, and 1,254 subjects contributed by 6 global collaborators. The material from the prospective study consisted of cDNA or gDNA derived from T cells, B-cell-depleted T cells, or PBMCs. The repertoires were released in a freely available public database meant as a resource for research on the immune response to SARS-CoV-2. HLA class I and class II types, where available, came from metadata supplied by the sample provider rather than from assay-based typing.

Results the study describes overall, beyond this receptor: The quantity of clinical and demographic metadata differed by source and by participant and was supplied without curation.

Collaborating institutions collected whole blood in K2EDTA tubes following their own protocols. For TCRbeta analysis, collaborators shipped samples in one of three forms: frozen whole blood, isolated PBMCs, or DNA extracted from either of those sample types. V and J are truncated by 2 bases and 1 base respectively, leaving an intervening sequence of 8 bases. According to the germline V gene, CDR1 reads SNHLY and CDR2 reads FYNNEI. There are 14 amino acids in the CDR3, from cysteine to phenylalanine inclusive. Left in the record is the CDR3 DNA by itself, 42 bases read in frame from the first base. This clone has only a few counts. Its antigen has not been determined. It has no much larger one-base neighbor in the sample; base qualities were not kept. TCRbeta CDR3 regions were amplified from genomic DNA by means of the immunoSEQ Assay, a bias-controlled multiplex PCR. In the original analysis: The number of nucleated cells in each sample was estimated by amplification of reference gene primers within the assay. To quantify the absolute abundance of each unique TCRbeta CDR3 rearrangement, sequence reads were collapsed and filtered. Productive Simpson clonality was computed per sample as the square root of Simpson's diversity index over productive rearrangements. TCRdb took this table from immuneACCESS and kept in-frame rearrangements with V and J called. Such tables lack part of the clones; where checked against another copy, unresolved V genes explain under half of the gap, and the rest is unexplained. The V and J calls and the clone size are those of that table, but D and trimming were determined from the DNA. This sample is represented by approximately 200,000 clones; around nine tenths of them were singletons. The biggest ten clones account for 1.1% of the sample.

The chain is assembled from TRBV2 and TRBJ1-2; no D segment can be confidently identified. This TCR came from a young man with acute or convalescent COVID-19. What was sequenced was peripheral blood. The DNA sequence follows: TGTGCCAGCAGTGAAACGGAGGGTAACTATGGCTACACCTTC. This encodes CASSETEGNYGYTF.